This T cell receptor beta chain was identified in a study of CD8 T cells in ankylosing spondylitis (dated by TCRdb to 2016 to 2017). In terms of the full investigation: To find TCR variants linked to disease, the study profiled T cell receptor beta repertoires in ankylosing spondylitis patients and healthy donors. The full study cohort was made up of about 25 ankylosing spondylitis patients and about a hundred healthy donors. Peripheral blood samples were taken, and synovial fluid was additionally collected from ankylosing spondylitis patients.

The CDR3 runs 12 residues from the cysteine to the phenylalanine. The retained sequence is limited to the CDR3, 36 bases, with the frame set at the first base. CDR1 and CDR2, looked up from the germline V gene, are LGHNA and YNFKEQ. Deletion took 3 bases off V and 10 bases off J, with a span of 12 bases between the germline ends. Sequencing took place on an Illumina HiSeq 2500. Quantitative 5'-RACE with molecular barcodes was the method used to prepare the TCR beta libraries. The published analysis was carried out like this. To identify disease-linked TCR variants, a new computational method was used, one built on a probabilistic model of VDJ rearrangement. Using fastp trimming at Q25 and MiXCR clonotype assembly, TCRdb reanalyzed the public sequencing data and kept in-frame beta chains. Each CDR3 protein appears once, grouped with its most common genes and DNA. The V and J calls come from TCRdb's annotation, not from the publication. The sample yields roughly 90,000 distinct CDR3 sequences; about 8.3% were counted once. The top ten clones comprise approximately 30% of the sample.

Broader findings and caveats from the paper: Significant enrichment of the disease-linked clones was reported in matched synovial fluid samples from ankylosing spondylitis patients. A CD8+ phenotype was shown by the disease-linked clones, which were found at relatively low frequencies in peripheral blood. Some motif variants were previously reported in synovial fluid and blood of reactive arthritis patients, suggesting common disease-initiation mechanisms. Blood from ankylosing spondylitis patients appeared to be characterized by a TCR beta motif composed of about 8 highly homologous amino acid variants.

In the case of this clonotype: Its cognate antigen has yet to be identified. No much larger clonotype is one base removed from it; base qualities were not supplied.

The sample was blood, either unsorted or a sorted T cell fraction (not recorded which). The chain is assembled from TRBV4-2 and TRBJ1-1; the D gene is not confidently resolved. The source of this sequence is a male donor with ankylosing spondylitis. DNA sequence: TGTGCCAGCAGCCAGGGCACAGAGGCAGCTTTCTTT. This translates into CASSQGTEAAFF.